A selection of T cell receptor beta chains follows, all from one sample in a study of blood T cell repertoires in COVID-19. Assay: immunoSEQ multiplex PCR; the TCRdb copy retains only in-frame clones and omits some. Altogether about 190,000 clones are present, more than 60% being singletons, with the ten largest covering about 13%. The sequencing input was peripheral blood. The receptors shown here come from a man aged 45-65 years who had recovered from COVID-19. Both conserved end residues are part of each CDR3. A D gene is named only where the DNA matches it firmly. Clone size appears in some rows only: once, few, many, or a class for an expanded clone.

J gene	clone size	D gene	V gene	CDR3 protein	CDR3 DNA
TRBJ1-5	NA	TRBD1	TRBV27	CASKDRDRAIYSNQPQHF	TGTGCCAGCAAAGACCGGGACAGGGCTATCTATAGCAATCAGCCCCAGCATTTT
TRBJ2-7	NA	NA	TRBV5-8	CASEIVIYHYEQYF	TGTGCCAGCGAAATAGTCATTTACCACTACGAGCAGTACTTC
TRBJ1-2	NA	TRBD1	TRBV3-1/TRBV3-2	CASSQDRGVRGYGYTF	TGTGCCAGCAGCCAAGATAGGGGGGTCAGGGGGTATGGCTACACCTTC
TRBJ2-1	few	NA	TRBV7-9	CASSREGVRANEQFF	TGTGCCAGCAGCCGCGAGGGGGTGAGGGCCAATGAGCAGTTCTTC
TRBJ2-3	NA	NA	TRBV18	CASSPPLAGNTDTQYF	TGTGCCAGCTCACCCCCGTTGGCGGGAAACACAGATACGCAGTATTTT
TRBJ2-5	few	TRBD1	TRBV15	CATGNRQGAETQYF	TGTGCCACCGGAAACCGACAGGGAGCGGAGACCCAGTACTTC
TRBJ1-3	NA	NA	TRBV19	CASSAMAGFGNTIYF	TGTGCCAGTAGTGCCATGGCAGGGTTTGGAAACACCATATATTTT
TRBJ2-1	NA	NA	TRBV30	CAWSVRQAGFF	TGTGCCTGGAGTGTTCGACAGGCGGGGTTCTTC
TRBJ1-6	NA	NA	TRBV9	CASSVEQTNSPLHF	TGTGCCAGCAGCGTAGAACAGACTAATTCACCCCTCCACTTT
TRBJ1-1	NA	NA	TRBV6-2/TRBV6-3	CASSYYPGLSDTEAFF	TGTGCCAGCAGTTACTATCCAGGGTTGAGCGACACTGAAGCTTTCTTT
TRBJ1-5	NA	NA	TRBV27	CASSLGGRSGQPQHF	TGTGCCAGCAGTTTAGGAGGACGGTCTGGCCAGCCCCAGCATTTT
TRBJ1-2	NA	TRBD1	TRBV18	CASSVTGAVYGYTF	TGTGCCAGCTCAGTTACAGGGGCCGTATATGGCTACACCTTC
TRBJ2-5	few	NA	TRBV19	CASSISMGALETQYF	TGTGCCAGTAGTATCTCCATGGGGGCCCTAGAGACCCAGTACTTC
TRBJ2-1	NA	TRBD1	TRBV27	CASSPSFRDRRYEQFF	TGTGCCAGCAGCCCTTCCTTCCGGGACAGACGTTATGAGCAGTTCTTC
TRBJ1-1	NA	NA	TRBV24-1	CATSDVRQSAFF	TGTGCCACCAGTGATGTTCGACAGTCAGCTTTCTTT
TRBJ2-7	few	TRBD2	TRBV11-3	CASSSGLANHEQYF	TGTGCCAGCAGCTCGGGACTAGCTAACCACGAGCAGTACTTC
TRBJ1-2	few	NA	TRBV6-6	CASSAGGFGYTF	TGTGCCAGCAGTGCGGGAGGGTTTGGCTACACCTTC
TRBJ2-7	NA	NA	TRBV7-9	CASSLGGLTYEQYF	TGTGCCAGCAGCTTAGGGGGACTCACCTACGAGCAGTACTTC
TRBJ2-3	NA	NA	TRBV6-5	CASSFASADTQYF	TGTGCCAGCAGTTTCGCCAGTGCAGATACGCAGTATTTT
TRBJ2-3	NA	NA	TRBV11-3	CASSLTLGDTQYF	TGTGCCAGCAGCTTAACTCTTGGAGATACGCAGTATTTT
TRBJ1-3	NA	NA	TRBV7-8	CASSLGGPYSGNTIYF	TGTGCCAGCAGCTTAGGGGGCCCGTACTCTGGAAACACCATATATTTT
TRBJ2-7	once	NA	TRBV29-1	CSTSNPSYEQYF	TGCAGCACTTCGAATCCCTCCTACGAGCAGTACTTC
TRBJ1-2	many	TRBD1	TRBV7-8	CASSFTGQSYGYTF	TGTGCCAGCAGCTTTACGGGACAGAGTTATGGCTACACCTTC
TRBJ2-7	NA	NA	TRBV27	CASSLGAGSHEQYF	TGTGCCAGCAGTTTGGGGGCCGGGTCTCACGAGCAGTACTTC
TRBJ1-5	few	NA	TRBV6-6	CASSPSAYQPQHF	TGTGCCAGCAGTCCATCGGCTTATCAGCCCCAGCATTTT
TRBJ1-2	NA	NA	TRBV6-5	CASSYSRGHQYGYTF	TGTGCCAGCAGTTACTCGAGAGGACACCAGTATGGCTACACCTTC
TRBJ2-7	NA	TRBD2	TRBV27	CASTGAGSYEQYF	TGTGCCAGCACGGGAGCGGGATCCTACGAGCAGTACTTC
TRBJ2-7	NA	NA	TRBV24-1	CATSDLRRAGYEQYF	TGTGCCACCAGTGATTTGAGGCGAGCAGGCTACGAGCAGTACTTC
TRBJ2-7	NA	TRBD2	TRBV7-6	CASSQRTSGGSYEQYF	TGTGCCAGCAGCCAACGAACTAGCGGGGGTTCCTACGAGCAGTACTTC
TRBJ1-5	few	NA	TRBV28	CASSLRFQPQHF	TGTGCCAGCAGCCTCAGGTTTCAGCCCCAGCATTTT
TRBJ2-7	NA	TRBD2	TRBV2	CASSEESLAGATYEQYF	TGTGCCAGCAGTGAAGAAAGTCTAGCGGGAGCCACCTACGAGCAGTACTTC
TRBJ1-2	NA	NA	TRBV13	CASSLGRGGYTF	TGTGCCAGCAGCTTAGGACGCGGCGGCTACACCTTC
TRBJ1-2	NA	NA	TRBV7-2	CASSLDAREEYGYTF	TGTGCCAGCAGCTTAGATGCTCGAGAGGAGTATGGCTACACCTTC
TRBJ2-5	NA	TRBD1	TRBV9	CASSPRMGQGPLRETQYF	TGTGCCAGCAGCCCTCGAATGGGACAGGGGCCATTAAGAGAGACCCAGTACTTC
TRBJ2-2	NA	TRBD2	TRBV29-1	CSVGGTSGRQTGELFF	TGCAGCGTTGGCGGGACTAGCGGGAGACAAACCGGGGAGCTGTTTTTT
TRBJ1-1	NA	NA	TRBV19	CASSMMTPQGTEAFF	TGTGCCAGTAGTATGATGACCCCTCAGGGTACTGAAGCTTTCTTT
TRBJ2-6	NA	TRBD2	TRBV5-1	CASSQGLAGNSGANVLTF	TGCGCCAGCAGCCAGGGACTAGCGGGGAACTCTGGGGCCAACGTCCTGACTTTC
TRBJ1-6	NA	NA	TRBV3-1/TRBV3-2	CASSSWSRGQNSPLHF	TGTGCCAGCAGCTCGTGGTCGCGCGGGCAGAATTCACCCCTCCACTTT
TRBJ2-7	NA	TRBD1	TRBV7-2	CASSLGGTGNLQYF	TGTGCCAGCAGCTTAGGTGGGACAGGGAATTTGCAGTACTTC
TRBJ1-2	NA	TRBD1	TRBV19	CASRNRDRAYGYTF	TGTGCCAGTAGAAACCGGGACAGGGCCTATGGCTACACCTTC
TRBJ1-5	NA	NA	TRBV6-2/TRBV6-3	CASSYRDRRQHF	TGTGCCAGCAGTTATAGAGACAGGCGCCAGCATTTT
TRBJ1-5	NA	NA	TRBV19	CASSMGAVGNQPQHF	TGTGCCAGTAGTATGGGGGCTGTGGGCAATCAGCCCCAGCATTTT
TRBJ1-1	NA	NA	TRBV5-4	CASSLSMNTEAFF	TGTGCCAGCAGCTTGAGCATGAACACTGAAGCTTTCTTT
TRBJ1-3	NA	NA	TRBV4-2	CASSQGAGNTIYF	TGTGCCAGCAGCCAAGGGGCAGGAAACACCATATATTTT